These T cell receptor beta chains were read from a single sample in a study of control samples from healthy donors and cancer patients. This table comes from immunoSEQ multiplex PCR, and its TCRdb copy is limited to in-frame clones, with some not included. This table has some 200,000 clones, around 92% appearing once. Sequencing was performed on blood. These receptors originate from a woman aged 25 to 39 in good health. Both conserved end residues are part of each CDR3. A D gene is named only where the DNA matches it firmly. Clone size, where shown, is once, few, many, or a class for clones that have expanded.

TRBJ2-7 TRBD2 NA TRBV10-3 CAISGISGDYEQYF TGTGCCATCAGTGGTATTAGCGGGGACTACGAGCAGTACTTC
TRBJ2-1 TRBD2 NA TRBV11-2 CASSLVVAGGNNEQFF TGTGCCAGCAGCTTAGTTGTAGCGGGGGGGAACAATGAGCAGTTCTTC
TRBJ1-6 NA once TRBV11-3 CASSLGGSNSPLHF TGTGCCAGCAGCTTAGGGGGGAGCAATTCACCCCTCCACTTT
TRBJ2-6 NA few TRBV27 CASSPQRYSGANVLTF TGTGCCAGCAGTCCCCAAAGGTATTCTGGGGCCAACGTCCTGACTTTC
TRBJ2-7 NA many TRBV28 CASSLWVQEPSYEQYF TGTGCCAGCAGTTTATGGGTGCAGGAACCCTCCTACGAGCAGTACTTC
TRBJ1-3 NA NA TRBV24-1 CATSDLYRAGNTIYF TGTGCCACCAGTGATTTGTACAGGGCTGGAAACACCATATATTTT
TRBJ2-2 NA NA TRBV5-6 CASSLATGELFF TGTGCCAGCAGCTTGGCCACCGGGGAGCTGTTTTTT
TRBJ2-7 TRBD1 NA TRBV6-2/TRBV6-3 CASSYSAGQGYEQYF TGTGCCAGCAGTTACTCGGCTGGACAGGGCTACGAGCAGTACTTC
TRBJ2-1 TRBD2 NA TRBV5-1 CASSFTGGHNEQFF TGCGCCAGCAGCTTCACGGGAGGGCACAATGAGCAGTTCTTC
TRBJ1-5 TRBD1 NA TRBV6-4 CASSENRGLKYF TGTGCCAGCAGTGAAAACAGGGGGCTTAAGTATTTT
TRBJ1-5 NA NA TRBV19 CASSMEDQPQHF TGTGCCAGTAGTATGGAGGATCAGCCCCAGCATTTT
TRBJ2-3 TRBD2 NA TRBV7-3 CASSPGGSTDTQYF TGTGCCAGCAGCCCCGGGGGGTCCACAGATACGCAGTATTTT
TRBJ2-3 TRBD2 NA TRBV5-4 CASSLFSGGALDTQYF TGTGCCAGCAGCTTGTTTAGCGGGGGGGCGTTAGATACGCAGTATTTT
TRBJ1-1 NA NA TRBV18 CASSPGEVKAFF TGTGCCAGCTCCCCAGGGGAAGTTAAAGCTTTCTTT
TRBJ2-2 TRBD2 many TRBV7-9 CASSLGGLGNTGELFF TGTGCCAGCAGCTTAGGAGGACTAGGGAACACCGGGGAGCTGTTTTTT
TRBJ2-2 TRBD2 NA TRBV7-7 CASSPRLAGGSAELFF TGTGCCAGCAGCCCGCGACTAGCGGGGGGGTCGGCGGAGCTGTTTTTT
TRBJ2-1 TRBD2 NA TRBV10-2 CASSTPGLAFYNEQFF TGCGCCAGCAGTACCCCGGGACTAGCGTTCTACAATGAGCAGTTCTTC
TRBJ1-3 NA NA TRBV5-1 CASSLDGRSGNTIYF TGCGCCAGCAGCTTGGACGGACGCTCTGGAAACACCATATATTTT
TRBJ2-1 NA NA TRBV6-5 CASISGTGQFF TGTGCCAGCATCTCCGGGACTGGGCAGTTCTTC
TRBJ1-4 TRBD1 once TRBV15 CAGRQGTNEKLFF TGTGCCGGAAGACAGGGAACTAATGAAAAACTGTTTTTT
TRBJ1-4 NA NA TRBV5-8 CASSVDRKANEKLFF TGTGCCAGCAGCGTTGACAGGAAGGCTAATGAAAAACTGTTTTTT
TRBJ2-3 NA NA TRBV9 CASSVRDTYTDTQYF TGTGCCAGCAGCGTCCGGGACACGTACACAGATACGCAGTATTTT
TRBJ2-7 NA NA TRBV7-9 CASSLASAYEQYF TGTGCCAGCAGCTTAGCTAGCGCCTACGAGCAGTACTTC
TRBJ1-5 NA NA TRBV6-5 CASSYSQTGNQPQHF TGTGCCAGCAGTTACTCTCAGACGGGCAATCAGCCCCAGCATTTT
TRBJ2-4 NA NA TRBV24-1 CATSDLGGYIQYF TGTGCCACCAGTGATTTGGGAGGTTACATTCAGTACTTC
TRBJ1-4 TRBD1 NA TRBV6-5 CASSYEQGARDEKLFF TGTGCCAGCAGTTACGAACAGGGGGCGCGGGATGAAAAACTGTTTTTT
TRBJ1-2 NA NA TRBV18 CASSQGSKYGYTF TGTGCCAGCTCACAGGGTTCGAAGTATGGCTACACCTTC
TRBJ1-4 NA NA TRBV11-2 CASSRDGNEKLFF TGTGCCAGCAGCCGGGACGGTAATGAAAAACTGTTTTTT
TRBJ2-3 TRBD1 NA TRBV18 CASSPGDRVGDTQYF TGTGCCAGCTCACCAGGAGACAGGGTGGGGGATACGCAGTATTTT
TRBJ1-1 NA once TRBV6-5 CASSKGGRTEAFF TGTGCCAGCAGTAAGGGGGGCCGCACTGAAGCTTTCTTT
TRBJ1-1 TRBD1 few TRBV7-9 CASSTPGTGVLEAFF TGTGCCAGCAGCACTCCCGGGACAGGGGTTCTCGAAGCTTTCTTT
TRBJ1-3 NA NA TRBV19 CASSRDFFSGNTIYF TGTGCCAGTAGCCGGGACTTTTTTTCTGGAAACACCATATATTTT
TRBJ1-6 NA NA TRBV6-4 CASSDSMGNSPLHF TGTGCCAGCAGTGACTCGATGGGGAATTCACCCCTCCACTTT
TRBJ2-5 TRBD2 NA TRBV12-5 CASGLVRSGAYQETQYF TGTGCTAGTGGTTTGGTACGAAGCGGGGCCTACCAAGAGACCCAGTACTTC
TRBJ1-2 NA NA TRBV14 CASSQVQGHGYTF TGTGCCAGCAGCCAAGTCCAGGGGCATGGCTACACCTTC
TRBJ2-6 NA NA TRBV4-3 CASSQGLTSGANVLTF TGCGCCAGCAGCCAAGGACTTACCTCTGGGGCCAACGTCCTGACTTTC
TRBJ1-2 TRBD1 NA TRBV15 CATSRDLDRGLGYTF TGTGCCACCAGCAGAGATCTGGACAGGGGGTTAGGCTACACCTTC
TRBJ2-3 TRBD1 NA TRBV2 CASSVDRATDTQYF TGTGCCAGCAGTGTCGACAGGGCGACAGATACGCAGTATTTT
TRBJ2-5 NA once TRBV15 CATSRGRNQETQYF TGTGCCACCAGCAGAGGACGGAACCAAGAGACCCAGTACTTC
TRBJ1-3 NA NA TRBV23-1 CASSSNGTRGNTIYF TGCGCCAGCAGTTCAAACGGGACACGAGGAAACACCATATATTTT
TRBJ1-5 NA NA TRBV24-1 CATSESAGSNQPQHF TGTGCCACCAGTGAGTCGGCAGGGAGCAATCAGCCCCAGCATTTT
TRBJ2-7 NA NA TRBV3-1/TRBV3-2 CASSQLSYEQYF TGTGCCAGCAGCCAGCTCTCCTACGAGCAGTACTTC
TRBJ2-5 TRBD1 NA TRBV15 CATSRDRGRQETQYF TGTGCCACCAGCAGGGACAGGGGGCGGCAAGAGACCCAGTACTTC
TRBJ2-7 TRBD2 NA TRBV19 CASRPLAGDSYEQYF TGTGCCAGTAGACCACTAGCGGGGGACTCCTACGAGCAGTACTTC
TRBJ2-1 NA NA TRBV7-6 CASSPAGGGAGQFF TGTGCCAGCAGCCCAGCTGGAGGGGGCGCGGGGCAGTTCTTC
TRBJ1-2 NA few TRBV25-1 CASSDLGRENYGYTF TGTGCCAGCAGTGATCTGGGCCGGGAAAACTATGGCTACACCTTC
TRBJ1-1 NA NA TRBV7-2 CASSPGQRGTEAFF TGTGCCAGCAGCCCCGGACAAAGGGGGACTGAAGCTTTCTTT
TRBJ2-6 NA NA TRBV19 CASSTGQNSGANVLTF TGTGCCAGTAGTACCGGACAGAACTCTGGGGCCAACGTCCTGACTTTC
TRBJ1-2 NA NA TRBV29-1 CSVEEWRNYGYTF TGCAGCGTTGAAGAATGGCGGAACTATGGCTACACCTTC
TRBJ2-7 NA NA TRBV6-5 CASSYLAAYEQYF TGTGCCAGCAGTTACCTGGCGGCCTACGAGCAGTACTTC
TRBJ2-2 TRBD1 NA TRBV7-9 CASSPTGISTGELFF TGTGCCAGCAGCCCGACAGGGATTAGCACCGGGGAGCTGTTTTTT
TRBJ1-1 NA few TRBV19 CASSTGTTEAFF TGTGCCAGTAGTACAGGGACCACTGAAGCTTTCTTT
TRBJ1-2 TRBD1 once TRBV27 CASSLWGQGYGYTF TGTGCCAGCAGTTTATGGGGACAGGGCTATGGCTACACCTTC
TRBJ2-2 TRBD1 NA TRBV7-9 CASSLGTGHTGELFF TGTGCCAGCAGCCTCGGGACAGGTCACACCGGGGAGCTGTTTTTT
TRBJ1-2 NA NA TRBV2 CASGYGYTF TGTGCCAGCGGGTATGGCTACACCTTC